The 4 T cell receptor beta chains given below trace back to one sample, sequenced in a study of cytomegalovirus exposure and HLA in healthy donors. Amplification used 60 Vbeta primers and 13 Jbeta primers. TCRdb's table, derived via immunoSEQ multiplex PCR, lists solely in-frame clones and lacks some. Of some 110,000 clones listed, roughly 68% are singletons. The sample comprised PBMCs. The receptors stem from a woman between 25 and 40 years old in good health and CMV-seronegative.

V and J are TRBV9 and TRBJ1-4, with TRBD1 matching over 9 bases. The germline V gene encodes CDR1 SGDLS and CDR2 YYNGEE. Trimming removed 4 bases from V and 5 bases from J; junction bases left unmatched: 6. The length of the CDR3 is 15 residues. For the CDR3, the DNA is TGTGCCAGCAGCCTAGCAGGGACAGGGAATGAAAAACTGTTTTTT. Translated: CASSLAGTGNEKLFF.

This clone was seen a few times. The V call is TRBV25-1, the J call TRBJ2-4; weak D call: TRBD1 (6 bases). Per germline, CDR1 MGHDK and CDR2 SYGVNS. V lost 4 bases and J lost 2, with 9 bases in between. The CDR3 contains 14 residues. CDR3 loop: CASSAQGTKNIQYF. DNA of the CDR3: TGTGCCAGCAGTGCCCAGGGGACCAAAAACATTCAGTACTTC.

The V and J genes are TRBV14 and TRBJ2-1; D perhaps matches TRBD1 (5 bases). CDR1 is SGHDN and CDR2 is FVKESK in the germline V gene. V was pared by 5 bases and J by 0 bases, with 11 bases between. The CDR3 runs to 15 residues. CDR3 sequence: CASSDSYNSYNEQFF. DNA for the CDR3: TGTGCCAGCAGCGACAGCTACAACTCCTACAATGAGCAGTTCTTC.

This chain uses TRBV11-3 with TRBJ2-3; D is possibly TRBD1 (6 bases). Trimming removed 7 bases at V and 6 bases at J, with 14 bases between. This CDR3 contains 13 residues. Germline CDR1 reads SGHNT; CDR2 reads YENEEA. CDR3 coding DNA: TGTGCCAGCAAATCTACAGGGAGCGATACGCAGTATTTT. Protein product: CASKSTGSDTQYF.